This entry features one TCR beta chain sequence. Its antigen is undetermined. Mismatch with germline at one junction end may stem from a read error. For TCR beta, libraries came from iRepertoire HTBI primers and Arm-PCR of CDR3 regions. Via MiXCR, TCRdb re-called the multiplex PCR reads, giving one row per CDR3 protein. The sample has some 370,000 distinct CDR3 sequences, approximately 25% seen once. Time point noted: persistent/refractory GD, antithyroid drugs over 5 years with positive TRAb. After RNA was extracted from PBMCs, the TCR library was made from it. The guidelines of the American Thyroid Association were the basis for diagnosing Graves' disease. The data originate from a study of regulatory T cells in long-lasting Graves disease. On the study more broadly: In persistent Graves' disease, antithyroid drugs had been taken for over 5 years and TSH receptor antibodies stayed positive. Study-level results: The study found lower TCR diversity in persistent Graves' patients than in newly diagnosed ones.

This CDR3 comprises 13 residues. Germline CDR1 reads MRHNA; CDR2 reads SNTAGT. Sequenced here: peripheral blood mononuclear cells (PBMCs), sampled when the disease was refractory, from a patient treated with antithyroid drugs. This clonotype was obtained from a woman between 40 and 55 years old with Graves disease. The V call is TRBV6-4, the J call TRBJ1-1; no reliable D call. The DNA for the CDR3 is TGTGCCAGCAGAAACGACCCAGGCACTGAAGCTCTCTTT. It is translated as CASRNDPGTEALF.